The 14 T cell receptor beta chains reported below all come from one sample, sequenced in a study of Graves' ophthalmopathy and Graves' hyperthyroidism. RNA transcripts served as template for amplifying TCR beta CDR3 sequences. The library came from an HTBI-primed first-round RT-PCR and a second-round multiplex PCR. A single record per CDR3 protein comes from TCRdb applying MiXCR to the multiplex PCR reads. The sample carries over 14,000 distinct CDR3 sequences, roughly 50% recorded once. Sequencing was carried out using peripheral blood. The receptors here all came from a woman in her twenties or thirties with Graves' ophthalmopathy.

This chain joins TRBV5-6 and TRBJ2-7; maybe TRBD1 (6 bases). Trimming took 1 base from V and 1 from J, leaving 12 bases between them. The CDR3 extends over 15 amino acids. The germline V gene encodes CDR1 SGHDT and CDR2 YYEEEE. CDR3 nucleotide sequence: TGTGCCAGCAGCTTGTCCGGGACAACTTCCTACGAGCAGTACTTC. Translating gives CASSLSGTTSYEQYF.

This clonotype appeared many times. The J gene is TRBJ1-4, the V gene TRBV24-1; D is unclear. The germline V and J ends were trimmed by 3 bases and 13 bases, with 11 bases remaining between them. The length of the CDR3 is 12 residues. The V gene's germline CDR1 is KGHDR and CDR2 SFDVKD. The CDR3 protein is CATSDASRRLFF. DNA for the CDR3: TGTGCCACCAGTGATGCCTCAAGGAGACTGTTTTTT.

The chain employs TRBV4-1 and TRBJ2-1; 8 nucleotides align to TRBD2. Germline CDR1 is MGHRA and CDR2 is YSYEKL. The CDR3 loop spans 15 amino acids. The V and J ends lost 3 bases and 8 bases, in that order; junction bases with no gene match: 9. The CDR3 loop reads CASSQGVAGLDEQFF. The DNA of the CDR3 is TGCGCCAGCAGCCAGGGAGTAGCGGGACTGGATGAGCAGTTCTTC.

As regards this clonotype: Its ends do not fully match the called genes, so a read error is possible. The chain has TRBV20-1 and TRBJ2-1; D possibly uses TRBD1 or TRBD2 (6 bases each). Germline V lookup: CDR1 DFQATT, CDR2 SNEGSKA (reference sequence). CDR3 length equals 15 residues. The CDR3 sequence is CSAGLFEGVSNEQFF. CDR3 coding DNA: TGCAGTGCTGGACTATTTGAGGGGGTCTCCAATGAGCAGTTTTTC.

Regarding this clonotype: A much larger clone differs from this one at a single base, so this may be a read error. Likely a read error: the CDR3 ends without its conserved phenylalanine or tryptophan. The chain joins TRBV4-3 to TRBJ2-2; D may be TRBD1 or TRBD2 (6 bases each). This CDR3 comprises 17 residues. CDR1 is LGHNA and CDR2 is YSLEER in the germline V gene. The CDR3 region is CASSQELWGANTGALFL. DNA of the CDR3: TGCGCCAGCAGCCAAGAACTATGGGGGGCGAACACCGGGGCGCTGTTTTTG.

V and J are TRBV25-1 and TRBJ2-5; D gene ambiguous. This CDR3 has 12 residues. The V end lost 1 base, the J end lost 7 bases, and 7 bases lay between the germline ends. Germline lookup yields CDR1 MGHDK and CDR2 SYGVNS. The DNA of the CDR3 is TGTGCCAGCAGTGAATTAGACGTGACCCAGTACTTC. Amino acids: CASSELDVTQYF.

CDR3 nucleotides: TGCGCCAGCAGGGAGATTAATTCACCCCTCCACTTT. It encodes CASREINSPLHF. This chain connects TRBV10-2 to TRBJ1-6; no definite D call. V was shortened by 6 bases and J by 6 bases, with 6 bases between the two germline ends. The CDR3 contains 12 residues. Germline V gives CDR1 WSHSY, CDR2 SAAADI.

About this clonotype: The conserved closing phenylalanine or tryptophan is absent in this CDR3, likely reflecting a read error. It is unclear where the CDR3 begins or ends on the DNA, so no DNA is shown, and the CDR3 is as TCRdb lists it. The chain recombines TRBV20-1 with TRBJ1-2. Including both end residues, the CDR3 is 9 amino acids long. CDR1 and CDR2 from the germline V gene are DFQATT and SNEGSKA (reference sequence). CDR3 loop: CSASGTLYG.

This clonotype has a handful of counts. The V gene is TRBV10-3, the J gene TRBJ2-4, with D perhaps TRBD1 (8 bases). Germline V lookup: CDR1 ENHRY, CDR2 SYGVKD. V lost 0 bases to trimming and J lost 3 bases, with 21 bases between them. The CDR3 is 19 amino acids. The DNA for the CDR3 is TGTGCCATCAGTGAGTCAGTGACAGGGGCGGGAGTTGTCAAAAACATTCAGTACTTC. Residues: CAISESVTGAGVVKNIQYF.

This clonotype was counted ten times or more. This sequence joins TRBV25-1 and TRBJ2-7; TRBD1 might be the D (6 bases). Germline values: CDR1 MGHDK, CDR2 SYGVNS. This CDR3 is built from 15 residues. V lost 3 bases and J lost 2, with 14 bases in between. CDR3 residues: CASSDSGTRPYEQYF. CDR3 in DNA: TGTGCCAGCAGTGATTCCGGGACAAGGCCCTACGAGCAGTACTTC.

This clonotype was recorded only once. No conserved phenylalanine or tryptophan is present at the end of the CDR3, so a read error is the likely explanation. The chain is built from TRBV15 and TRBJ2-1; 7 bases are a match to TRBD2. Germline lookup yields CDR1 LNHNV and CDR2 YYDKDF (reference sequence). V shed 0 bases and J 9 bases; nucleotides not matched to a gene: 5. The length of the CDR3 is 14 residues. The CDR3 protein is CATSRDGGGVEQFL. Written as DNA, the CDR3 is TGTGCCACCAGCAGAGATGGGGGAGGGGTTGAGCAGTTCCTC.

The J gene is TRBJ2-7, the V gene TRBV7-3; 15 nucleotides align to TRBD2. Germline CDR1 and CDR2: SGHTA and FQGTGA. V lost 6 bases and J lost 5; bases outside the gene matches: 2. The CDR3 contains 14 residues. CDR3 loop: CASSWTSGRDEQYV. CDR3 DNA sequence: TGTGCCAGCAGTTGGACTAGCGGGAGGGACGAGCAGTACGTC.

This clonotype was seen repeatedly, ten times or more. V and J are TRBV7-2 and TRBJ2-7, with 8 bases fitting TRBD1. The CDR3 runs 14 residues. In germline, CDR1 is SGHTA, CDR2 FQGNSA. V lost 5 bases, J lost 3 bases, and 6 bases stayed unmatched. The DNA for the CDR3 is TGTGCCAGCAGCACACAGGGGGGAGGCTACGAGCAGTACTTC. It specifies CASSTQGGGYEQYF.

This clonotype occurred a few times. This chain connects TRBV19 to TRBJ1-1; no reliable D call. Germline lookup yields CDR1 LNHDA and CDR2 SQIVND (reference sequence). With 1 base removed from V and 7 bases from J, the gap between germline ends came to 7 bases. This CDR3 region has 12 residues. This CDR3 is CASSIAGVEAFF. The CDR3 coding sequence is TGTGCCAGTAGTATAGCAGGAGTTGAAGCTTTCTTT.